This T cell receptor (beta chain) came from a study of cytomegalovirus exposure and HLA in healthy donors. In the study overall: As an earlier analysis found, about 179 million T cells yielded 117 million unique TCR beta sequences. Findings and caveats of the study: In a later analysis, CMV-associated beta chains were mostly HLA-associated, it appeared.

On this clone itself: As yet, its antigen is unknown.

The study ran its PCR with 60 Vbeta and 13 Jbeta primers. Clones were read by immunoSEQ multiplex PCR, and TCRdb kept only the in-frame ones, dropping some. The sample holds about 120,000 clones. Sequencing used PBMCs. The receptor was derived from a man aged 30-40 years in good health and CMV-seronegative.

CDR3 nucleotides: TGTGCCTGGGGAGCCGGGAAGCAAGAGACCCAGTACTTC. It translates to CAWGAGKQETQYF. V and J are TRBV30 and TRBJ2-5; TRBD2 might be the D (5 bases). This CDR3 has 13 residues. Germline CDR1 is GTSNPN and CDR2 is SVGIG (reference sequence). Trimming removed 5 bases from V and 2 bases from J, with 12 bases in between.